Described below is a single TCR beta chain sequence and its context. Its antigen is unknown. The sample comes from a study of cytomegalovirus exposure and HLA in healthy donors. Study summary: For the approximately 360 genotyped donors, roughly 80% fell within the Caucasian-associated ancestry cluster.

The CDR3 sequence is 15 residues long. V was trimmed by 1 base and J by 0 bases, leaving 10 bases between them. In germline, CDR1 is SGHRS, CDR2 YFSETQ. The study ran its PCR with 60 Vbeta and 13 Jbeta primers. The data were produced by immunoSEQ multiplex PCR, yet TCRdb's version contains in-frame clones alone and is incomplete. Of about 140,000 clones in the sample, 80% were seen once. Notes on the study in general: Previous analysis showed most TCR beta V segments were productive about 87% or about 30% of the time. Prediction of most subjects' HLA-A and HLA-B alleles by TCR beta sequences was reportedly accurate. Most TCR sequences showed up rarely, but some public TCRs showed up in many donors.

The sample taken for sequencing was PBMCs. The genes are TRBV5-1 and TRBJ1-1, with no clear D. The source of this sequence is a man aged 45 to 65 in good health and CMV-seronegative. CDR3 coding DNA: TGCGCCAGCAGCTTGTCGGGTTCTATGAACACTGAAGCTTTCTTT. It codes for CASSLSGSMNTEAFF.